Presented here are 21 T cell receptor beta chains from one specimen sequenced in a study of cytomegalovirus exposure and HLA in healthy donors. Produced via immunoSEQ multiplex PCR; TCRdb's table is partial and in-frame only. Among 90,000 or so clones listed, about 85% were seen once. The sample was PBMCs. These receptors were collected from a man in his late teens or twenties in good health and CMV-seropositive.

This clone was recorded only once. This chain links TRBV7-9 with TRBJ1-1; TRBD1 is a possible D gene (5 bases). Trimming left V 1 base short and J 4 bases short, with 7 bases between. CDR1 SEHNR and CDR2 FQNEAQ come from the germline V gene (reference sequence). The CDR3 is 13 residues long. The CDR3 sequence: CASSLEGVTEAFF. CDR3 DNA: TGTGCCAGCAGCTTAGAAGGGGTCACTGAAGCTTTCTTT.

V and J are TRBV6-1 and TRBJ1-2, with TRBD1 matching over 9 bases. Germline V CDR1 and CDR2: MNHNS, SASEGT. Trimming cost V 6 bases and J 2 bases; bases outside gene matches: 4. The CDR3 contains 14 residues. This chain's CDR3 is CASRGQGVNYGYTF. The CDR3 coding sequence is TGTGCCAGCAGGGGACAGGGTGTGAACTATGGCTACACCTTC.

The chain couples TRBV28 to TRBJ2-7, with TRBD2 identical over 15 bases. Trimming removed 2 bases from V and 11 bases from J; junction bases left unmatched: 7. CDR1 is MDHEN, CDR2 SYDVKM, per germline. The CDR3 has 15 residues. The CDR3 region is CASSLEDWTSGREYF. DNA for the CDR3: TGTGCCAGCAGTTTAGAGGACTGGACTAGCGGGAGGGAGTACTTC.

The gene calls are TRBV9 and TRBJ2-3, with a tentative D call TRBD2 (5 bases). Germline V gene lookup returns CDR1 SGDLS and CDR2 YYNGEE. Trimming pared 4 bases from V and 4 bases from J, leaving 13 bases between. CDR3 length: 14 residues. This CDR3 reads CASSSGVVADTQYF. CDR3 sequence (DNA): TGTGCCAGCAGCAGCGGAGTGGTAGCAGATACGCAGTATTTT.

This chain connects TRBV10-3 to TRBJ2-3; 9 bases align to TRBD1. Germline V gene data show CDR1 as ENHRY and CDR2 as SYGVKD. Losses at the gene ends were 6 bases for V and 5 bases for J; bases not matched to a gene: 12. The CDR3 length is 16 residues. The CDR3 sequence is CAIRPAGTGSGDTQYF. The CDR3 nucleotides read TGTGCCATCAGACCCGCCGGGACAGGGTCTGGAGATACGCAGTATTTT.

The rearrangement joins TRBV19 to TRBJ2-1; D perhaps matches TRBD2 (7 bases). Trimming shortened V by 11 bases and J by 8 bases, and 25 bases separated the two germline ends. The CDR3 runs to 15 residues. Per germline, CDR1 LNHDA and CDR2 SQIVND (reference sequence). The chain's CDR3 is CASWGGSLGGDEQFF. CDR3 coding DNA: TGTGCCTCTTGGGGGGGTTCTCTGGGGGGCGATGAGCAGTTCTTC.

The V gene is TRBV7-2, the J gene TRBJ2-7; D perhaps matches TRBD1 (5 bases). Trimming stripped 1 base from V and 2 bases from J, with 12 bases between. The CDR3 has 15 amino acids. Germline CDR1 and CDR2: SGHTA and FQGNSA. CDR3 residues: CASSLDIGRAYEQYF. CDR3 DNA: TGTGCCAGCAGCTTAGACATCGGCAGGGCCTACGAGCAGTACTTC.

V and J are TRBV5-1 and TRBJ2-3; 11 positions match TRBD2. This CDR3 has 16 residues. Trimming removed 3 bases from V and 2 bases from J; junction bases left unmatched: 5. From germline, CDR1 is SGHRS and CDR2 YFSETQ. In nucleotides, the CDR3 is TGCGCCAGCAGCTCCGGGACTAGCGGACACACAGATACGCAGTATTTT. It codes for CASSSGTSGHTDTQYF.

This clone was counted between two and nine times. This chain links TRBV2 with TRBJ2-2, with 9 bases aligning to TRBD2. The CDR3 sequence is 17 residues long. With 2 bases clipped from V and 0 bases from J, the junction kept 4 bases outside the gene matches. Germline values: CDR1 SNHLY, CDR2 FYNNEI. The CDR3 spells CASSEWLAGTNTGELFF. The CDR3 DNA is TGTGCCAGCAGTGAATGGCTAGCGGGAACGAACACCGGGGAGCTGTTTTTT. The complete variable domain, with remaining parts taken from reference TRBV2 and TRBJ2-2, reads EPEVTQTPSHQVTQMGQEVILRCVPISNHLYFYWYRQILGQKVEFLVSFYNNEISEKSEIFDDQFSVERPDGSNFTLKIRSTKLEDSAMYFCASSEWLAGTNTGELFFGEGSRLTVL.

The chain has TRBV9 and TRBJ2-3; perhaps TRBD2 as D (6 bases). With 2 bases removed from V and 5 bases from J, the gap between germline ends came to 15 bases. The germline gives CDR1 SGDLS, CDR2 YYNGEE. The CDR3 is 15 residues long. The CDR3 spells CASSVGGGFGDTQYF. The CDR3 nucleotides read TGTGCCAGCAGCGTGGGCGGAGGGTTTGGAGATACGCAGTATTTT. The entire variable domain, with the rest obtained from reference TRBV9 and TRBJ2-3, is as follows: DSGVTQTPKHLITATGQRVTLRCSPRSGDLSVYWYQQSLDQGLQFLIQYYNGEERAKGNILERFSAQQFPDLHSELNLSSLELGDSALYFCASSVGGGFGDTQYFGPGTRLTVL.

The chain is built from TRBV10-3 and TRBJ2-5; 8 bases are shared with TRBD2. CDR1 ENHRY and CDR2 SYGVKD come from the germline V gene. The CDR3 is 19 residues long. The J segment lost 4 bases and the V segment lost 4 bases, leaving 20 bases of the junction unmatched. The CDR3 DNA reads as TGTGCCATCAGTGGTTCCGGAGTGTTGACGGGACTAGAGACAGAGACCCAGTACTTC. Its translation: CAISGSGVLTGLETETQYF.

The chain couples TRBV5-1 to TRBJ2-1, with D possibly TRBD2 on 6 matching bases. The CDR3 length is 15 residues. Germline V CDR1 and CDR2: SGHRS, YFSETQ. Deletions cut 6 bases from V and 5 bases from J, with 18 bases between. In DNA, the CDR3 is TGCGCCAGCACCACAGCGGGTGGCTTAAACAATGAGCAGTTCTTC. It is translated as CASTTAGGLNNEQFF. The entire variable domain, with the rest obtained from reference TRBV5-1 and TRBJ2-1, is as follows: KAGVTQTPRYLIKTRGQQVTLSCSPISGHRSVSWYQQTPGQGLQFLFEYFSETQRNKGNFPGRFSGRQFSNSRSEMNVSTLELGDSALYLCASTTAGGLNNEQFFGPGTRLTVL.

V gene TRBV25-1 combines with J gene TRBJ1-2, with 12 bases that match TRBD1. CDR3 length equals 17 residues. Germline lookup yields CDR1 MGHDK and CDR2 SYGVNS. The V gene end was trimmed by 1 base and the J gene end by 4 bases; junction bases not matched to a gene: 7. CDR3 in amino acids: CASSEWGGQGAPYGYTF. The CDR3 region has the DNA TGTGCCAGCAGTGAATGGGGGGGACAGGGGGCCCCCTATGGCTACACCTTC.

This chain connects TRBV30 to TRBJ1-1; D gene unclear. The CDR3 totals 13 residues. Germline CDR1 is GTSNPN and CDR2 is SVGIG (reference sequence). V was cut by 1 base and J by 0 bases, with 6 bases left in between. The CDR3 region has the DNA TGTGCCTGGAGTGATAGCATGAACACTGAAGCTTTCTTT. This translates into CAWSDSMNTEAFF.

This clone was counted only a few times. The chain uses TRBV19 and TRBJ1-5, with TRBD1 matching 8 bases. V shed 9 bases, J shed 1 base, and the junction held 2 bases outside the gene matches. The CDR3 has 13 amino acids. CDR1 is LNHDA, CDR2 SQIVND, per germline (reference sequence). CDR3 protein: CASRGPSNQPQHF. CDR3 nucleotides: TGTGCCAGCAGGGGGCCCAGCAATCAGCCCCAGCATTTT.

The rearrangement joins TRBV2 to TRBJ2-3; TRBD1 matches 7 bases. The germline gives CDR1 SNHLY, CDR2 FYNNEI. V lost 2 bases and J lost 4; bases outside the gene matches: 0. The CDR3 totals 13 residues. In DNA form, the CDR3 reads TGTGCCAGCAGTGAAACAGGGGCAGATACGCAGTATTTT. Amino acid sequence: CASSETGADTQYF.

The gene calls are TRBV27 and TRBJ2-4; maybe TRBD2 (7 bases). From germline, CDR1 is MNHEY and CDR2 SMNVEV (reference sequence). CDR3 length: 16 amino acids. The ends were cut back, 6 bases at V and 6 bases at J, with 21 bases in the middle. CDR3: CASSAGAGGPINIQYF. The CDR3, as DNA: TGTGCCAGCAGCGCGGGGGCAGGCGGCCCTATAAACATTCAGTACTTC.

V and J are TRBV5-1 and TRBJ2-4, with 7 bases matching TRBD1. Trimming at V came to 4 bases and at J to 8 bases, leaving 9 bases not matched to a gene. The CDR3 is 14 residues long. Germline CDR1 SGHRS, CDR2 YFSETQ. The CDR3 region has the DNA TGCGCCAGCAGCCCGGGACAGTCGCGTGACATTCAGTACTTC. Its protein product is CASSPGQSRDIQYF.

This chain joins TRBV6-1 and TRBJ2-7, with D maybe TRBD1 (6 bases). Deletions cut 0 bases from V and 1 base from J, with 10 bases between. This CDR3 is built from 15 residues. The germline gives CDR1 MNHNS, CDR2 SASEGT. In nucleotides, the CDR3 is TGTGCCAGCAGTGAAGCCTATACAGGGTCCTACGAGCAGTACGTC. Translated, it gives CASSEAYTGSYEQYV.

The chain joins TRBV4-1 to TRBJ2-1; 15 bases are shared with TRBD2. The CDR3 length is 18 residues. J was trimmed by 0 bases and V by 5 bases; bases with no gene match: 5. Germline V gene lookup returns CDR1 MGHRA and CDR2 YSYEKL. The CDR3 here is CASSTGLAGGSSYNEQFF. Written as DNA, the CDR3 is TGCGCCAGCAGCACAGGACTAGCGGGAGGGAGCTCCTACAATGAGCAGTTCTTC.

This sequence joins TRBV5-5 and TRBJ2-6; possible D gene TRBD1, 6 bases. CDR3 size: 19 residues. CDR1 is SGHKS, CDR2 YYEKEE, per germline (reference sequence). Trimming stripped 2 bases from V and 2 bases from J, with 20 bases between. In DNA form, the CDR3 reads TGTGCCAGCAGCTTAACATCGGACAGTGGTTGCGCTGGGGCCAACGTCCTGACTTTC. Residues: CASSLTSDSGCAGANVLTF. Full variable domain (remainder filled in from reference TRBV5-5 and TRBJ2-6): DAGVTQSPTHLIKTRGQQVTLRCSPISGHKSVSWYQQVLGQGPQFIFQYYEKEERGRGNFPDRFSARQFPNYSSELNVNALLLGDSALYLCASSLTSDSGCAGANVLTFGAGSRLTVL.